This T cell receptor beta chain was captured by sequencing in a study of blood T cell repertoires in COVID-19. The CDR3 is made up of 16 amino acids. The V gene's germline CDR1 is SGHVS and CDR2 FQNEAQ. V shed 5 bases and J 4 bases; nucleotides not matched to a gene: 9. Authors' data handling: Reference gene primer amplification gave nucleated cell count estimates. This table comes from immunoSEQ multiplex PCR, and its TCRdb copy is limited to in-frame clones, with some not included. V and J calls and clone size are given by that table; D and trimming were obtained from the DNA. The profile shows under 75,000 clones, 60% to 85% of them singletons.

The gene calls are TRBV7-8 and TRBJ2-7, with 12 nucleotides matching TRBD2. The material sequenced was peripheral blood. The receptor's source is an elderly woman with acute or convalescent COVID-19. The CDR3 bases are TGTGCCAGCAGCCCCACCCCGACTAGCGGGAGATACGAGCAGTACTTC. Protein product: CASSPTPTSGRYEQYF. The variable domain in full, completed from reference TRBV7-8 and TRBJ2-7, reads GAGVSQSPRYKVAKRGQDVALRCDPISGHVSLFWYQQALGQGPEFLTYFQNEAQLDKSGLPSDRFFAERPEGSVSTLKIQRTQQEDSAVYLCASSPTPTSGRYEQYFGPGTRLTVT.